This T cell receptor (beta chain) stems from a study of blood T cell repertoires in COVID-19 (dated by TCRdb to the early 2020s). The study in broad terms: Collaborator samples came from the United States, Italy and Spain and covered acute and convalescent phases of COVID-19. Nearly every sample came with metadata listing a de-identified subject ID, COVID-19 status, age in years and sex. Where available, HLA class I and class II types were taken from metadata supplied by the sample provider and were not determined by assay-based typing. A freely available public database, intended as a resource for researchers studying the immune response to SARS-CoV-2, is where the repertoires were released. The material from the prospective study consisted of cDNA or gDNA derived from T cells, B-cell-depleted T cells, or PBMCs. The samples were drawn from two sources: the first 160 participants of the ongoing ImmuneRACE study, and 1,000 to 1,500 subjects contributed by 6 global collaborators. Subjects who had been exposed to COVID-19, were actively infected with it, or had recovered from it provided the deeply sampled blood TCRbeta repertoires that made up the dataset. Study-wide conclusions, independent of this receptor: The quantity of clinical and demographic metadata differed by source and by participant and was supplied without curation.

The immunoSEQ Assay, a bias-controlled multiplex PCR, was used to amplify TCRbeta CDR3 regions from genomic DNA. For the original study's pipeline: The number of nucleated cells in each sample was estimated from the amplification of reference gene primers within the assay. To quantify the absolute abundance of each unique TCRbeta CDR3 rearrangement, sequence reads were collapsed and filtered. Productive Simpson clonality was computed per sample as the square root of Simpson's diversity index over productive rearrangements. TCRdb retrieved this table from immuneACCESS and kept in-frame rearrangements only. Not all clones are present; in checked studies, unresolved V genes account for under half, and no reason is known for the remainder. V and J calls plus clone size are reproduced from that table; the DNA served to infer D and trimming. The sample table holds under 250,000 clones, of which roughly 80% were seen once. Clones ranked in the top ten supply more than 6% of the sample.

Collaborating institutions collected whole blood in K2EDTA tubes following their own protocols. For TCRbeta analysis, collaborators shipped samples in one of three forms: frozen whole blood, isolated PBMCs, or DNA extracted from either of those sample types. Including cysteine and phenylalanine, the CDR3 has 13 amino acids. The entry retains the CDR3 DNA only, 39 bases that are in frame from base 1. The trim is 7 bases for V and 4 bases for J, with a gap of 13 bases between the germline ends. The germline V gene sets CDR1 to MNHEY and CDR2 to SVGAGI. About this clone: This clone's antigen is unknown. The record has no base qualities; no much larger clone is one base away.

The receptor comes from a woman aged 55-69 years with active or convalescent COVID-19. The chain links TRBV6-5 with TRBJ1-1, and TRBD1 may be the D gene, going by 5 matching bases. The sequenced sample consisted of peripheral blood. The DNA sequence reads TGTGCCAGCACTCGGGGCGGGGGCACTGAAGCTTTCTTT. It codes for CASTRGGGTEAFF.